The subject of this entry is one T cell receptor beta chain. Only one count was recorded for this clone. Its specific antigen is unknown. Base qualities are not at hand, and no much larger clone is one base apart. V drops 1 base and J drops 5 bases, leaving 6 bases in between. The CDR1 and CDR2 encoded by the germline V gene (reference sequence) are GTSNPN and SVGIG. Its CDR3 holds 13 amino acids, cysteine through phenylalanine. Only the CDR3 DNA stays, 39 bases, in frame from base 1. This entry belongs to a study of cytomegalovirus exposure and HLA in healthy donors (dated by TCRdb to between 2016 and 2019). Regarding the complete study: An earlier analysis of some 620 of the donors reported roughly 300 Gb of sequence data and 117 million unique TCR beta sequences obtained from approximately 180 million T cells. Every repertoire in the discovery cohort had been generated on one and the same sequencing platform. In the later analysis, no new phenotypic data were used to find candidate immune exposures; instead, reliance was placed on TCR beta sequences and their occurrence across donors. Several DR-DQ haplotypes were handled as single units for association and clustering, since linkage in the cohort was strong. The T cell repertoires of around 670 subjects were profiled by immunosequencing and related to cytomegalovirus serostatus. In an earlier analysis of over 550 of the donors, high-throughput TCR beta sequencing was used to judge whether each TCR beta V gene segment behaved as functional or pseudogenic. A separate validation cohort of some 130 different subjects was used in addition to the approximately 610-subject first cohort. Typing coverage varied by locus: about 620-640 donors for A, B, C, DRB1 and DQB1; approximately 500 for DQA1; about 600 for DPA1; some 470 for DPB1. The aim of the study was to test whether cataloging public T cell receptors could identify signatures of past pathogen exposure. A later genetic analysis took genome-wide SNP genotypes for about three fifths of the roughly 700 donors and used that subset as a discovery cohort. Class I and class II HLA loci were covered by the typing at four-digit resolution. Among some 400 genotyped donors of the cohort, an average of about 240,000 unique TCR beta nucleotide sequences were sequenced per donor, around 20% of them non-productive. To predict cytomegalovirus infection status, the study combined high-throughput TCR immunosequencing, statistical association of individual TCRs with disease status, and machine learning. An early release that covered some 630 HLA-typed donors contained around 330 gigabases of sequencing data and about 84 million unique TCR sequences. A later analysis re-analyzed previously published TCR beta repertoires from roughly 630 donors and added high-resolution HLA genotyping to study TCR occurrence patterns. Donor age, sex, ethnicity and CMV serostatus were compiled alongside the repertoire data. The genetic ancestry cluster associated with self-reported Caucasian donors included 81% of the roughly 380 genotyped donors. Overall results and qualifications from the work: Compared with the approximately 600-donor mean, donors in an Asian-associated ancestry cluster had fewer N-insertions in productive TCRs, according to a later genetic analysis. Most CMV-associated TCR beta chains appeared to be HLA-restricted in a later analysis, and the HLA associations seemed to be driven largely by CMV exposure. Because HLA typing was missing for some donors at each locus, association tests included only the typed subset. Correlated functional status among segregating V segments might reflect linkage disequilibrium, but an unknown experimental factor could not be ruled out. Cytomegalovirus status was reported to be diagnosed by the classifier with high specificity and sensitivity in both the original and validation cohorts. Immune exposure information for the cohort was limited to CMV serostatus. Strong co-occurrence of HLA alleles, especially DR and DQ, made assigning TCR associations to individual alleles difficult. A later genetic analysis associated a missense DCLRE1C variant with V-gene and J-gene trimming of TCR beta chains, and an independent cohort replicated the association. In the study, roughly 160 TCR beta chains were listed as associated with cytomegalovirus. According to a later analysis, TCR association rates differed among HLA loci, with DRB1 alleles showing the most associated TCRs and HLA-C alleles showing the fewest. A cluster of highly shared sequence variants was judged likely to represent a technical artifact of the sequencing pipeline. A further reported finding was that TCR beta sequences accurately predicted the HLA-A and HLA-B alleles for most subjects in the first cohort. Three of the identified cytomegalovirus-associated TCR beta chains were confirmed in vitro to be specific for cytomegalovirus antigens. Some IMGT-functional V segments, including TRBV6-2 and TRBV6-3, could not be distinguished by the 87-base-pair reads and were therefore excluded. The earlier analysis of a few hundred of the donors excluded roughly 16 rarely observed V segments, including chromosome 9 orphons, because counts were too low. Most TCR sequences were observed very rarely across donors, whereas some public TCRs were present in many individuals. It was suggested by the authors that the approach could potentially be generalized to other disease states and immunological phenotypes. Only TCR beta chains were sequenced in this cohort, and the absence of alpha or paired-chain data limited detectable features. In an earlier analysis of a few hundred of the donors, most TCR beta V segments were observed in productive rearrangements about 87% or about 30% of the time, broadly matching IMGT annotations. In a later analysis, HLA-associated TCR beta chains were found to be more clonally expanded and to have lower generation probabilities than equally common non-associated chains. Sequencing depth was assumed to be roughly uniform across donors in the presence/absence analyses, though that assumption may not hold. A later analysis associated about 17,000 TCR beta sequences with specific HLA alleles at a false discovery rate of 0.05. A later analysis reported that several top co-occurrence clusters appeared linked to parvovirus B19, influenza, CMV and Epstein-Barr virus.

The cohort was made up of under 800 healthy bone marrow donors. Cohort members were all nominally healthy when sampled, although unrecorded immune exposures were likely present. The donor was CMV seronegative and belonged to the group of approximately 320 seronegative cohort members. Each donor provided a peripheral blood sample, and peripheral blood mononuclear cells were used for TCR beta sequencing. The Qiagen DNeasy Blood Extraction Kit was used to extract genomic DNA from the blood cell samples. Library creation used the immunoSEQ multiplex PCR assay. For the multiplex PCR, a mixture combining 60 forward primers for TCR Vbeta segments and 13 reverse primers for TCR Jbeta segments was used. A multiplex PCR assay on genomic DNA amplified the CDR3 region of rearranged TCR beta genes. The Illumina HiSeq System was used to sequence the amplified TCR beta libraries as 87-base-pair reads. The published analysis was carried out like this. In a later analysis, some 80 million unique TCR beta chains were counted across the 690 or so repertoires, and roughly 11 million of these chains were shared by at least two donors. Raw reads were error-corrected and collapsed into unique sequences with a nearest-neighbor algorithm that merged closely related sequences to remove PCR and sequencing errors. To assign V, D and J gene segments, CDR3 sequences were aligned to IMGT reference sequences. For a sequence to be retained, a match of at least six nucleotides to both a V gene segment and a J gene segment was required. Rearrangements were classified as productive when the CDR3 lacked stop codons and remained in frame with V and J, and all other rearrangements were classified as non-productive. Following IMGT convention, CDR3 was defined as the stretch from the second conserved V-encoded cysteine to the conserved J-encoded phenylalanine. Sequences without an unambiguous match to a single V gene segment were excluded from the earlier analysis of a few hundred of the donors. An earlier analysis of roughly 590 of the donors called V segments functional above 56.7% productive rearrangements and segregating when the between-donor standard deviation exceeded 5%. A statistical classification framework was built to diagnose cytomegalovirus status from the catalog of TCR beta chain sequences. A later analysis assigned V and J genes by comparing TCR nucleotide sequences with IMGT/GENE-DB human TR gene sequences. Using the TCRdist pipeline, a later analysis assigned CDR3 sequences along with most-parsimonious VDJ recombination scenarios. In a later analysis, each TCR beta chain was defined by its CDR3 amino acid sequence together with its V-gene family, and reads lacking a unique V-gene family were excluded. As a way to deal with suspected cross-contamination and a sequencing artifact, a later analysis dropped 450 to 600 nucleotide sequences that were highly shared and had low generation probability. A later analysis calculated a clonal expansion index for each public chain from normalized within-repertoire ranks of inferred template counts. Generation probabilities in a later analysis came from a VDJ recombination model fitted to out-of-frame rearrangements, and those results were checked against IGoR. A later analysis scored TCR-TCR, TCR-HLA and TCR-CMV co-occurrence with hypergeometric tests, applying a repertoire-size bias correction to TCR pairs. To estimate false discovery rates, a later analysis permuted the HLA or CMV assignments 20 times. In a later analysis, co-occurring TCRs were grouped with DBSCAN, and TCRdist sequence similarity was added when clustering was performed within HLA-allele-positive subsets. For co-occurrence clustering, repertoires with fewer than 30,000 or more than 120,000 public chains were excluded, along with five repertoires with anomalous nucleotide sharing. TCRdb carries this immuneACCESS record with in-frame sequences only. Its versions omit some clonotypes, under half of them owing to an unresolved V gene in the studies checked, with the rest unexplained. V and J calls and clone size follow that table, whereas D and trimming were derived from the DNA. The sample includes around 100,000 clones, with around 67% observed a single time. Of the sample, roughly 3.5% falls within the top ten clones.

Recombination connected TRBV30 to TRBJ1-6, and possibly TRBD1, on 5 matching bases. Sequencing was performed on PBMCs. The TCR comes from a woman in her forties or fifties in good health and CMV-seronegative. The CDR3 reads CAWSGGDNSPLHF. The DNA reads TGTGCCTGGAGTGGGGGGGATAATTCACCCCTCCACTTT.